Sequencing of this T cell receptor (beta chain) was carried out in a study of cytomegalovirus exposure and HLA in healthy donors (dated by TCRdb to about 2017). Regarding the research as a whole: An earlier analysis of 587 of the donors reported about 300 Gb of sequence data and 100 million to 120 million unique TCR beta sequences obtained from around 190 million T cells. An earlier analysis of fewer than 750 of the donors used high-throughput TCR beta sequencing to judge whether each TCR beta V gene segment behaved as functional or pseudogenic. Of the roughly 400 genotyped donors, 65% to 90% fell in the genetic ancestry cluster associated with self-reported Caucasian donors. The study aimed to test whether signatures of past pathogen exposure could be identified by cataloging public T cell receptors. The number of donors typed differed by locus, with roughly 629-640 for A, B, C, DRB1 and DQB1, about 500 for DQA1, 600 to 610 for DPA1, and approximately 470 for DPB1. Both class I and class II loci were covered by HLA typing, at four-digit resolution. Among some 400 genotyped donors of the cohort, an average of approximately 240,000 unique TCR beta nucleotide sequences was sequenced per donor, of which approximately 18% were non-productive. The study profiled the T cell repertoires of about 640 subjects by immunosequencing and related them to cytomegalovirus serostatus. In a later genetic analysis, genome-wide SNP genotypes for about 55% of the roughly 670 donors were used, and that subset was treated as a discovery cohort. Besides the first cohort of hundreds of subjects, a separate validation cohort made up of roughly 120 different subjects was used. About 280 gigabases of sequencing data and approximately 92 million unique TCR sequences made up an early release that covered several hundred HLA-typed donors. High-throughput TCR immunosequencing, statistical association of individual TCRs with disease status, and machine learning were combined to predict cytomegalovirus infection status. Every discovery cohort repertoire had been produced on one sequencing platform. In the later analysis, no new phenotypic data were used to find candidate immune exposures; instead, reliance was placed on TCR beta sequences and their occurrence across donors. Five DR-DQ haplotypes were treated as single units for association and clustering because of strong linkage in the cohort. Donor age, sex, ethnicity and CMV serostatus were compiled together with the repertoire data. A later analysis re-examined previously published TCR beta repertoires from just over 650 donors and added high-resolution HLA genotyping to investigate patterns of TCR occurrence.

The cohort comprised 666 healthy bone marrow donors. At the time of sampling, all cohort members were nominally healthy, though unrecorded immune exposures were likely present. The donor tested CMV seronegative and was one of the 352 seronegative cohort members. Each donor provided a peripheral blood sample, and peripheral blood mononuclear cells were used for TCR beta sequencing. Genomic DNA was extracted from the blood cell samples with the Qiagen DNeasy Blood Extraction Kit. Paper-wide results and their limitations: Some 16 rarely observed V segments, including chromosome 9 orphons, were excluded from the earlier analysis of 550 to 700 of the donors because counts were too low. A further reported finding was that TCR beta sequences accurately predicted the HLA-A and HLA-B alleles for most subjects in the first cohort. A group of highly shared sequence variants was considered likely to be a technical artifact of the sequencing pipeline. Sequencing depth was assumed to be roughly uniform across donors in the presence/absence analyses, though that assumption may not hold. In a later genetic analysis, fewer N-insertions in productive TCRs were reported among donors in an Asian-associated ancestry cluster than the roughly 640-donor mean. An association between a missense DCLRE1C variant and V-gene and J-gene trimming of TCR beta chains was found in a later genetic analysis and replicated in an independent cohort. For the cohort, immune exposure information was limited to CMV serostatus. In an earlier analysis of approximately 590 of the donors, most TCR beta V segments appeared in productive rearrangements about 87% or about 30% of the time, broadly matching IMGT annotations. Several of the top co-occurrence clusters appeared to be linked to parvovirus B19, influenza, CMV and Epstein-Barr virus, according to a later analysis. The cohort was sequenced for TCR beta chains only, and without alpha or paired-chain data the features that could be detected were limited. Because HLA typing was missing for some donors at each locus, association tests included only the typed subset. According to a later analysis, most CMV-associated TCR beta chains appeared to be HLA-restricted, and the HLA associations seemed to be driven largely by CMV exposure. Three of the identified cytomegalovirus-associated TCR beta chains were confirmed in vitro to be specific for cytomegalovirus antigens. A total of 150 or so TCR beta chains were listed by the study as associated with cytomegalovirus. Linkage disequilibrium might explain the correlated functional status among segregating V segments, but an unknown experimental factor could not be ruled out. In a later analysis, HLA-associated TCR beta chains were found to be more clonally expanded and to have lower generation probabilities than equally common non-associated chains. In both the original and validation cohorts, the classifier was reported to diagnose cytomegalovirus status with high specificity and sensitivity. The authors suggested that the approach could potentially be generalized to other disease states and immunological phenotypes. While some public TCRs were present in many individuals, most TCR sequences turned up only very rarely across donors. When HLA alleles, especially DR and DQ, strongly co-occurred, TCR associations were difficult to assign to individual alleles. According to a later analysis, TCR association rates differed among HLA loci, with DRB1 alleles showing the most associated TCRs and HLA-C alleles showing the fewest. Some IMGT-functional V segments, including TRBV6-2 and TRBV6-3, could not be distinguished by the 87-base-pair reads and were therefore excluded. Specific HLA alleles were associated with around 18,000 TCR beta sequences at a false discovery rate of 0.05 in a later analysis.

V drops 7 bases and J drops 2 bases, leaving 15 bases in between. CDR1 and CDR2 are read off the germline V gene (reference sequence) as LNHDA and SQIVND. The CDR3 spans 16 residues, from the cysteine through the phenylalanine. The sequence is cut down to CDR3 DNA, 48 bases in frame from base 1. The library was built by means of the immunoSEQ multiplex PCR assay. A mixture of 60 forward primers for TCR Vbeta segments and 13 reverse primers for TCR Jbeta segments was used in the multiplex PCR. The CDR3 region of rearranged TCR beta genes was amplified from genomic DNA with a multiplex PCR assay. The Illumina HiSeq System was used to sequence the amplified TCR beta libraries as 87-base-pair reads. In the authors' own workflow: In a later analysis, approximately 74 million unique TCR beta chains were counted across the 650 to 750 repertoires, and approximately 11 million of these chains were shared by at least two donors. To remove PCR and sequencing errors, raw reads were error-corrected and collapsed into unique sequences using a nearest-neighbor algorithm that merged closely related sequences. CDR3 sequences were aligned to IMGT reference sequences to assign V, D and J gene segments. Each retained sequence needed at least a six-nucleotide match to both a V gene segment and a J gene segment. Rearrangements were called productive when the CDR3 lacked stop codons and stayed in frame with V and J; all others were non-productive. CDR3 was defined by IMGT convention, running from the second conserved V-encoded cysteine to the conserved J-encoded phenylalanine. The earlier analysis of some 580 of the donors excluded any sequence lacking an unambiguous match to a single V gene segment. In an earlier analysis of approximately 590 of the donors, V segments were called functional above 56.7% productive rearrangements and were called segregating when the between-donor standard deviation exceeded 5%. To diagnose cytomegalovirus status from the catalog of TCR beta chain sequences, a statistical classification framework was built. A later analysis assigned V and J genes by comparing TCR nucleotide sequences with IMGT/GENE-DB human TR gene sequences. Using the TCRdist pipeline, a later analysis assigned CDR3 sequences along with most-parsimonious VDJ recombination scenarios. In a later analysis, every TCR beta chain was defined by the combination of its CDR3 amino acid sequence and its V-gene family, and reads without a unique V-gene family were dropped. To address suspected cross-contamination and a sequencing artifact, a later analysis removed a few hundred highly shared, low-generation-probability nucleotide sequences. For each public chain, a later analysis derived a clonal expansion index from normalized ranks of inferred template counts within each repertoire. In a later analysis, generation probabilities were computed using a VDJ recombination model fitted to out-of-frame rearrangements, and the results were checked against IGoR. In a later analysis, hypergeometric tests were used to score TCR-TCR, TCR-HLA and TCR-CMV co-occurrence, with a repertoire-size bias correction applied to TCR pairs. False discovery rates were estimated in a later analysis by permuting HLA or CMV assignments 20 times. In a later analysis, co-occurring TCRs were grouped with DBSCAN, and TCRdist sequence similarity was added when clustering was performed within HLA-allele-positive subsets. For co-occurrence clustering, repertoires with fewer than 30,000 or more than 120,000 public chains were excluded, along with about five repertoires with anomalous nucleotide sharing. TCRdb stores this immuneACCESS table with in-frame sequences only. Part of the clones is absent; in the studies checked, under half of the shortfall reflects unresolved V genes, and no reason is known for the rest. The DNA gave D and trimming, while V, J and clone size come from that table. This sample comprises about 180,000 clones, roughly 80% of them detected only once. The leading ten clones occupy approximately 2.4% of the sample.

In regard to this clone: Its antigen is unknown. The sample holds no much larger clone one base away, and base qualities are not on file.

This receptor chain uses TRBV19 and TRBJ1-6; confidence is insufficient to name the D gene. Sequencing used PBMCs. The TCR originated in a male donor in good health and CMV-seronegative. The DNA reads TGTGCCAGTACCGCGGGTGGTGGCCCCTATAATTCACCCCTCCACTTT. Translation gives CASTAGGGPYNSPLHF. Here the CDR3 is joined to the reference TRBV19 and TRBJ1-6 genes, and the full variable domain is: DGGITQSPKYLFRKEGQNVTLSCEQNLNHDAMYWYRQDPGQGLRLIYYSQIVNDFQKGDIAEGYSVSREKKESFPLTVTSAQKNPTAFYLCASTAGGGPYNSPLHFGNGTRLTVT.